A selection of T cell receptor beta chains follows, all from one sample in a study of regulatory T cells in long-lasting Graves disease. TCRdb recomputed calls from the multiplex PCR reads with MiXCR, one row per CDR3 protein. Of 350,000 to 550,000 distinct CDR3 sequences detected, under 15% appear once; the ten largest clones hold 15% to 20%. This sample was also put to use in a study of T cells in Graves' hyperthyroidism and ophthalmopathy.

Sequenced here: peripheral blood mononuclear cells (PBMCs), sampled at new diagnosis, from a patient treated with antithyroid drugs. Every receptor here comes from a woman in her twenties or thirties with Graves disease. The CDR3 runs from the conserved cysteine through the conserved F or W. The D gene is left open where the match is weak. Not all rows give a size; the values are once, few, many and, for expanded clones, a class.

j_call v_call clone_size d_call cdr3_aa cdr3_nt
TRBJ1-1 TRBV5-8 - TRBD1 CASSWGQAQGTEAFF TGTGCCAGCAGCTGGGGACAGGCCCAGGGTACTGAAGCTTTCTTT
TRBJ2-7 TRBV15 many - CATSRDEGQVPYEQYF TGTGCCACCAGCAGGGATGAAGGACAAGTACCCTACGAGCAGTACTTC
TRBJ2-3 TRBV20-1 many - CSANRRSLTDTQYF TGCAGTGCTAACAGACGGAGCCTCACAGATACGCAGTATTTT
TRBJ2-7 TRBV20-1 few - CSVTPDYEQYF TGCAGTGTAACGCCGGACTACGAGCAGTACTTC
TRBJ1-1 TRBV3-1 many - CASSLAYLRGGNTEAFF TGTGCCAGCAGCCTCGCCTATCTACGTGGGGGGAACACTGAAGCTTTCTTT
TRBJ1-5 TRBV7-6 - - CASSLGPVSNQPQHF TGTGCCAGCAGCTTAGGTCCCGTCAGCAATCAGCCCCAGCATTTT
TRBJ2-3 TRBV12-3/TRBV12-4 many TRBD2 CASSSNSGSPADTQYF TGTGCCAGCAGTTCCAATAGCGGGAGTCCCGCAGATACGCAGTATTTT
TRBJ1-2 TRBV27 many TRBD1 CASSWGRTGSIYGYTF TGTGCCAGCAGTTGGGGCCGGACAGGGAGCATCTATGGCTACACCTTC
TRBJ2-1 TRBV24-1 many - CATSEGGAPAREQFF TGTGCCACCAGTGAGGGCGGGGCCCCTGCTCGGGAGCAGTTCTTC
TRBJ2-6 TRBV6-4 - - CASPGDSGANVLTF TGTGCCAGCCCAGGTGACTCTGGGGCCAACGTCCTGACTTTC
TRBJ2-3 TRBV20-1 many TRBD2 CSARPPSGRSTDTQYF TGCAGTGCCAGGCCGCCTAGCGGGAGGAGCACAGATACGCAGTATTTT
TRBJ2-1 TRBV11-2 many - CASSVDLLDNEQFF TGTGCCAGCAGCGTGGACCTGTTGGACAATGAGCAGTTCTTC
TRBJ2-4 TRBV18 many TRBD1 CASSPRLRDRVKLDIQYF TGTGCCAGCTCACCACGCCTCCGGGACAGGGTGAAACTTGACATTCAGTACTTC
TRBJ1-5 TRBV18 many - CASSPRQGRLSNQPQHF TGTGCCAGCTCACCACGTCAGGGCAGGTTGAGCAATCAGCCCCAGCATTTT
TRBJ2-5 TRBV12-3/TRBV12-4 many TRBD2 CASSAGLAGGGTQYF TGTGCCAGCAGTGCCGGACTAGCGGGAGGGGGGACCCAGTACTTC
TRBJ1-1 TRBV14 - TRBD1 CASSQGRDRKAFF TGTGCCAGCAGCCAAGGGCGGGACAGGAAAGCTTTCTTT
TRBJ1-2 TRBV28 many - CASDRNNYGYTF TGTGCCAGTGACAGGAATAACTATGGCTACACCTTC
TRBJ2-1 TRBV28 once TRBD2 CASSLSPGLGSSYNEQFF TGTGCCAGCAGTTTATCCCCAGGACTAGGGAGCTCCTACAATGAGCAGTTCTTC
TRBJ2-2 TRBV29-1 few TRBD2 CSVLLAGASGELFF TGCAGCGTGTTACTAGCGGGAGCCTCCGGGGAGCTGTTTTTT
TRBJ1-1 TRBV3-1 many TRBD1 CASSQAGQKAFF TGTGCCAGCAGCCAGGCGGGACAGAAAGCTTTCTTT
TRBJ2-3 TRBV2 many - CASSLGRGRGTDTQYF TGTGCCAGCTCCCTGGGTAGGGGCCGAGGCACAGATACGCAGTATTTT
TRBJ1-5 TRBV4-2 - - CASSQLASNQPQHF TGTGCCAGCAGCCAATTAGCAAGCAATCAGCCCCAGCATTTT
TRBJ1-1 TRBV12-3/TRBV12-4 - - CASSPGNAEAFF TGTGCCAGCAGTCCCGGGAACGCTGAAGCTTTCTTT
TRBJ2-7 TRBV7-2 many - CASSLGRGKAHYEQYF TGTGCCAGCAGCTTAGGACGGGGGAAAGCTCACTACGAGCAGTACTTC
TRBJ2-1 TRBV7-2 many - CASSDGTAGYYNEQFF TGTGCCAGCAGCGATGGTACAGCGGGCTACTACAATGAGCAGTTCTTC
TRBJ2-1 TRBV6-2/TRBV6-3 few TRBD1 CAFRTGSYNEQFF TGTGCCTTTCGGACAGGCTCCTACAATGAGCAGTTCTTC
TRBJ1-1 TRBV6-5 many - CASSSLFSTEAFF TGTGCCAGCAGTTCTCTCTTCAGCACTGAAGCTTTCTTT
TRBJ1-2 TRBV19 - - CASRGQFGVYGYTF TGTGCCAGTAGAGGACAATTTGGGGTCTATGGCTACACCTTC
TRBJ2-1 TRBV30 - TRBD2 CAFSGGRHNEQFF TGTGCCTTCTCGGGAGGGCGCCACAATGAGCAGTTCTTC
TRBJ2-7 TRBV20-1 many TRBD2 CSASPGTSGDYEQYF TGCAGTGCTAGTCCCGGGACTAGCGGTGACTACGAGCAGTACTTC
TRBJ1-2 TRBV6-1 many TRBD1 CASTRDRGGVYGYTF TGTGCCAGCACCCGAGACAGGGGTGGTGTCTATGGCTACACCTTC
TRBJ2-7 TRBV12-3/TRBV12-4 many - CASSFNGVGRVYEQYF TGTGCCAGCAGTTTCAACGGGGTGGGCAGAGTCTACGAGCAGTACTTC
TRBJ2-7 TRBV25-1 few TRBD1 CASGWTGTEQYF TGTGCCAGCGGGTGGACAGGTACCGAGCAGTACTTC
TRBJ2-6 TRBV29-1 - - CSVVAPSGANVLTF TGCAGCGTTGTGGCCCCCTCTGGGGCCAACGTCCTGACTTTC
TRBJ1-2 TRBV4-1 - - CASSQDPGGIYGYTF TGCGCCAGCAGCCAAGATCCCGGGGGGATCTATGGCTACACCTTC
TRBJ2-3 TRBV5-6 many - CASSQTRGTDTQYF TGTGCCAGCAGCCAAACCAGGGGCACAGATACGCAGTATTTT
TRBJ2-3 TRBV9 many - CASSVGRVDGESFF TGTGCCAGCAGCGTAGGACGGGTAGACGGGGAGTCTTTCTTT
TRBJ2-3 TRBV11-3 many - CASSWGARSTDTQYF TGTGCCAGCAGCTGGGGGGCCCGAAGCACAGATACGCAGTATTTT
TRBJ2-1 TRBV5-1 many TRBD1 CASSLGGRQGPEQFF TGCGCCAGCAGCTTGGGGGGCCGACAGGGCCCGGAGCAGTTCTTC
TRBJ2-2 TRBV12-5 few TRBD2 CASGLVVAGYTGELFF TGTGCTAGTGGTTTGGTGGTAGCGGGCTACACCGGGGAGCTGTTTTTT
TRBJ2-5 TRBV6-1 few TRBD2 CASKAGPKGIKTQYF TGTGCCAGCAAAGCGGGACCTAAGGGAATAAAGACCCAGTACTTC
TRBJ2-3 TRBV12-3/TRBV12-4 many - CASSPRGGTRIDTQYF TGTGCCAGCAGCCCACGGGGAGGGACACGAATAGATACGCAGTATTTT
TRBJ2-3 TRBV7-6 many TRBD2 CASSLVVLAGGTDTQYF TGTGCCAGCAGCTTAGTCGTTCTAGCGGGAGGTACAGATACGCAGTATTTT
TRBJ2-5 TRBV5-1 many TRBD2 CASSYLSGSGGKTQYF TGCGCCAGCAGCTACCTTAGCGGGAGTGGCGGAAAGACCCAGTACTTC
TRBJ2-1 TRBV5-1 many - CASSLVAYEQFF TGCGCCAGCAGCTTGGTAGCATATGAGCAGTTCTTC
TRBJ2-5 TRBV12-3/TRBV12-4 - TRBD2 CASSLAGTSGEETQYF TGTGCCAGCAGCTTAGCGGGGACTAGCGGGGAAGAGACCCAGTACTTC
TRBJ1-5 TRBV9 many - CASSVGAISNQPQHF TGTGCCAGCAGCGTAGGGGCAATTAGCAATCAGCCCCAGCATTTT
TRBJ1-4 TRBV11-2 many - CASSGGGVPTNEKLFF TGTGCCAGCAGCGGCGGAGGGGTCCCTACTAATGAAAAACTGTTTTTT
TRBJ2-1 TRBV12-3/TRBV12-4 few TRBD2 CANLNPTSGRAHSYNEQFF TGTGCCAACCTGAACCCCACTAGCGGGAGGGCTCACTCCTACAATGAGCAGTTCTTC